These 9 T cell receptor beta chains share one sample of origin, sequenced in a study of blood T cells in healthy people across ages. Sample-barcoded 5' priming and a J-beta primer mix drove a second PCR of 7 to 11 cycles. TCRdb used MiXCR to reprocess the 5' RACE reads, holding one entry per CDR3 protein. The profile shows under 2,000,000 distinct CDR3 sequences, less than 50% of them singletons. Material: blood. All receptors derive from a woman in her thirties or forties in good health.

The chain employs TRBV14 and TRBJ1-4; TRBD1 agrees at 10 bases. J was trimmed by 3 bases and V by 4 bases; bases with no gene match: 5. Per the germline V gene, CDR1 is SGHDN and CDR2 is FVKESK. This CDR3 is built from 16 residues. The CDR3: CASSPTGGSSNEKLFF. CDR3 in DNA: TGTGCCAGCAGCCCGACAGGGGGCTCCTCTAATGAAAAACTGTTTTTT.

This clonotype was counted a few times. The chain is built from TRBV5-1 and TRBJ1-2; the match to TRBD1 covers 7 bases. The CDR3 covers 13 residues. V lost 3 bases, J lost 7 bases, and 6 bases stayed unmatched. Looked up from germline, CDR1 is SGHRS and CDR2 is YFSETQ. Here the CDR3 reads CASSSTGVSGYTF. The CDR3 DNA follows: TGCGCCAGCAGCTCAACAGGGGTTTCTGGCTACACCTTC.

CDR3 region: CASSLDREGLRNYGYTF. The DNA of the CDR3 is TGTGCCAGCAGCTTAGACAGGGAGGGCTTACGTAACTATGGCTACACCTTC. The chain uses TRBV7-2 and TRBJ1-2; D possibly corresponds to TRBD1 (6 bases). Germline assignment: CDR1 SGHTA and CDR2 FQGNSA. The CDR3 is 17 residues long. Trimming stripped 1 base from V and 1 base from J, with 16 bases between.

V gene TRBV4-3 combines with J gene TRBJ2-7, with 10 bases identical to TRBD1. The CDR3 contains 14 residues. V dropped 3 bases and J dropped 3; count of bases not matched to a gene: 2. CDR1 is LGHNA and CDR2 is YSLEER in the germline V gene. The CDR3 bases are TGCGCCAGCAGCCACAGGACAGGGGGCTACGAGCAGTACTTC. It encodes CASSHRTGGYEQYF.

V and J are TRBV2 and TRBJ2-3, with 7 bases fitting TRBD1. The CDR3 loop spans 14 amino acids. Germline V gives CDR1 SNHLY, CDR2 FYNNEI. J gave up 0 bases and V 8 bases, and 5 bases lay outside the gene matches. In nucleotides, the CDR3 is TGTGCCAGCGACGGCAGGGGGAGCACAGATACGCAGTATTTT. It encodes CASDGRGSTDTQYF.

This clonotype has only a few counts. V gene TRBV20-1 combines with J gene TRBJ2-3; 8 nucleotides agree with TRBD2. The V segment lost 5 bases and the J segment 2 bases; nucleotides outside the gene matches: 12. Germline CDR1 and CDR2: DFQATT and SNEGSKA (reference sequence). The CDR3 has 16 residues. The CDR3 nucleotides read TGCAGTGCTGGGGCCCCTGCGGGGGGAACCACAGATACGCAGTATTTT. Its translation: CSAGAPAGGTTDTQYF.

The V gene is TRBV27, the J gene TRBJ2-1; D might be TRBD1 or TRBD2, each matching 5 bases. V was trimmed by 5 bases and J by 5 bases, leaving 16 bases between them. The CDR3 contains 15 residues. Germline V lookup: CDR1 MNHEY, CDR2 SMNVEV (reference sequence). The CDR3 DNA sequence: TGTGCCAGCAGTCATTGGGACGGAAAAGACAATGAGCAGTTCTTC. Encoded protein: CASSHWDGKDNEQFF.

The chain links TRBV4-2 to TRBJ1-2, with a weak D call TRBD1 (6 bases). CDR3 size: 14 residues. The ends were cut back, 2 bases at V and 6 bases at J, with 13 bases in the middle. Germline V gene lookup returns CDR1 LGHNA and CDR2 YNFKEQ. The CDR3 bases are TGTGCCAGCAGCCAATTTGCGGGGGCTGATGGCTACACCTTC. Amino acids: CASSQFAGADGYTF.

Only a few counts were recorded for this clonotype. J is TRBJ2-4 and V is TRBV4-3, with D possibly being TRBD2 (6 bases). Deletions cut 1 base from V and 6 bases from J, with 13 bases between. There are 15 residues in the CDR3. In germline, CDR1 is LGHNA, CDR2 YSLEER. CDR3 sequence: CASSQGLGGVNIQYF. The DNA of the CDR3 is TGCGCCAGCAGCCAAGGGTTGGGGGGAGTAAACATTCAGTACTTC.